This entry concerns a single TCR beta chain. The antigen this receptor binds is unknown. Per-base qualities were not stored, and no clone one base away is much larger. This entry is derived from a study of OX40 agonist ivuxolimab in advanced cancers. About the study as a whole: Ivuxolimab was a fully human IgG2 agonistic monoclonal antibody targeting the costimulatory receptor OX40 (CD134). Intravenous ivuxolimab was administered to patients every 2 weeks at six dose levels: 0.01, 0.1, 0.3, 1.5, 3 and 10 mg/kg. Three dose-escalation patients achieved partial responses, one with hepatocellular carcinoma and two with cutaneous melanoma. Patients were allowed to have had prior anti-PD-1, anti-PD-L1 or anti-CTLA-4 therapy, and approximately 40% of the dose-escalation patients had been treated with checkpoint inhibitors. A male proportion of roughly 80% and a mean age of around 60 years, ranging from about 20 to 79, were recorded for the dose-escalation cohort. The paper describes the monotherapy dose-escalation part (N of about 54 patients) of the phase I trial of ivuxolimab. Of the approximately 50 dose-escalation patients, hepatocellular carcinoma was present in approximately 20, melanoma in approximately 15, renal cell carcinoma in 9 and head and neck cancer in 9. The point of sequencing TCRbeta in the periphery was to test whether ivuxolimab changed TCR sequence diversity and drove clonal T-cell expansion.

To sequence the TCRbeta CDR3 region, genomic DNA was isolated from the sorted cells. The immunoSEQ Assay was used to sequence the TCRbeta CDR3 regions. TCRdb re-hosts the immuneACCESS table, in-frame sequences only. Its copies lack some clones; in the studies checked, an unresolved V gene accounts for under half of them, and the cause for the rest is not known. Across this sample there are 25,000 to 30,000 clones, with about 90% seen only once. Of the sample, just under 9.5% is held by the ten largest clones. The investigation overall reported the following: Low levels of normalized T-cell clonal expansion were also seen in some patients who did not respond. After ivuxolimab, CD8+ T cells had more expanded clones than CD4+ T cells on average. In partial responders in the 0.1-3.0 mg/kg groups, normalized peripheral clonal expansion was found to be among the lowest, especially among CD8+ T cells. At doses of 0.1 to 3.0 mg/kg, clonal expansion of both CD4+ and CD8+ blood T cells was observed from baseline to week 6. Which antigens the clonally expanded peripheral T cells were specific for was not determined.

The trial excluded patients who had a history of autoimmune disease or who were on systemic immunosuppression. Peripheral blood for TCR sequencing was collected from all dose cohorts at baseline, on cycle 4 day 1, and on cycle 7 day 1. The samples were taken from a phase I, first-in-human, multicenter, open-label dose-escalation trial of ivuxolimab. The trial enrolled adults with locally advanced or metastatic head and neck squamous cell, hepatocellular, melanoma or renal cell carcinoma. Before TCR sequencing, CD4+ T cells and CD8+ T cells were sorted from peripheral blood as separate populations. The CDR3 has 14 amino acids, counting the end cysteine and phenylalanine. The CDR3 DNA has 42 bases and is translated from base 1. CDR1 and CDR2, looked up from the germline V gene, are SGHAT and FQNNGV. V was cut back by 1 base and J by 2 bases, leaving a gap of 6 bases between them.

The source material was CD4+ or CD8+ T cells sorted from blood, sampled in a trial of the OX40 agonist ivuxolimab. The sequence links TRBV11-2 to TRBJ1-5, with no confidently assigned D gene. This sequence originates from an adult with an advanced solid tumor such as melanoma, head and neck, liver or kidney cancer. The nucleotide sequence is TGTGCCAGCAGCTTAGGGTATGGCAATCAGCCCCAGCATTTT. Its translation is CASSLGYGNQPQHF.